Listed here are 28 T cell receptor beta chains from one sample, sequenced in a study of identical twins (dated by TCRdb to the mid-2010s). The library was generated by 5' RACE. These reads were obtained on an Illumina HiSeq 2000. TCRdb trimmed the raw reads at Q25, called clones with MiXCR and kept productive beta chains. Each CDR3 protein appears once, grouped with its most common genes and DNA. This sample lists around 280,000 distinct CDR3 sequences; about 8% were detected once. Jointly, the top ten make up roughly 2% of the sample. The same data also contributed to another study, on yellow fever vaccine responses in identical twins.

The sample consisted of memory (CD45RO+) T cells sorted from blood. The cell subset or site label for this specimen denotes: CD45RO+ enriched T cells. These TCRs come from a woman between 18 and 30 years old in good health.

Ten or more counts support this clonotype. The CDR3 loop reads CASSLMGGSSYEQYV. The DNA for the CDR3 is TGTGCCAGCAGCTTAATGGGGGGGAGCTCCTACGAGCAGTACGTC. The chain joins TRBV7-8 to TRBJ2-7; 7 bases map to TRBD2. The CDR3 consists of 15 residues. The germline CDR1 and CDR2 sequences are SGHVS and FQNEAQ. V shed 2 bases, J shed 0 bases, and the junction held 4 bases outside the gene matches.

The chain couples TRBV4-1 to TRBJ2-1; 8 bases align to TRBD2. In germline, CDR1 is MGHRA, CDR2 YSYEKL. J was trimmed by 6 bases and V by 3 bases; bases with no gene match: 13. The CDR3 runs to 17 residues. The CDR3, as DNA: TGCGCCAGCAGCCATCCCCCTCTGAGCGGGAGCGGCAATGAGCAGTTCTTC. Its translation is CASSHPPLSGSGNEQFF.

This clonotype was picked up a small number of times. The limits of the CDR3 on the DNA are not certain, so only TCRdb's listed CDR3 is given. V and J are TRBV20-1 and TRBJ1-1. The CDR3 extends over 14 residues, inclusive of both ends. CDR1 DFQATT and CDR2 SNEGSKA come from the germline V gene (reference sequence). The chain's CDR3 is CSARGHFGNTEAFF.

This clonotype was counted only a few times. One end of the junction varies from germline; a read error may be responsible. The genes are TRBV3-1 and TRBJ2-3; 7 positions match TRBD2. CDR3 size: 13 residues. CDR1 LGHDT and CDR2 YNNKEL come from the germline V gene (reference sequence). The CDR3 sequence is CASSPTSKDTQYF. The CDR3 DNA reads TGTGCCAGCAGCCCGACTAGCAAAGATACGCAGTATTTT.

This chain links TRBV4-1 with TRBJ1-4; a weak D match, TRBD1 (5 bases). The CDR3 runs to 14 residues. V lost 1 base and J 7 bases, leaving 10 bases between the germline ends. The germline V gene encodes CDR1 MGHRA and CDR2 YSYEKL. Here the CDR3 DNA reads TGCGCCAGCAGCCAAGTACAGGTTGGTGAAAAACTGTTTTTT. This gives the protein CASSQVQVGEKLFF.

V and J are TRBV2 and TRBJ2-2; D remains unclear. Trimming left V 3 bases short and J 6 bases short, with 8 bases between. The CDR3 loop spans 13 amino acids. CDR1 and CDR2 from the germline V gene are SNHLY and FYNNEI. The CDR3 spells CASSDSVSGELFF. For the CDR3, the DNA is TGTGCCAGCAGTGACTCGGTTTCCGGGGAGCTGTTTTTT.

This clonotype was recorded at least ten times. The gene calls are TRBV24-1 and TRBJ2-1; 8 bases agree with TRBD2. Trimming removed 0 bases from V and 7 bases from J; junction bases left unmatched: 7. In germline, CDR1 is KGHDR, CDR2 SFDVKD. CDR3 size: 16 residues. The CDR3: CATSDLTPGLGNEQFF. The CDR3 nucleotides read TGTGCCACCAGTGATTTGACACCGGGACTAGGAAATGAGCAGTTCTTC.

The chain couples TRBV24-1 to TRBJ1-2; D gene unclear. The CDR3 totals 14 residues. V lost 1 base and J lost 8, with 13 bases in between. The germline gives CDR1 KGHDR, CDR2 SFDVKD. The CDR3 coding sequence is TGTGCCACCAGTGATTTCGGCAGATTGACCGGCTACACCTTC. Its translation is CATSDFGRLTGYTF.

The chain recombines TRBV18 with TRBJ2-5; 7 bases are shared with TRBD1. The CDR3 is 14 residues long. Germline trimming cut 3 bases from V and 5 bases from J; bases unmatched to any gene: 6. Germline lookup yields CDR1 KGHSH and CDR2 LQKENI. Written as DNA, the CDR3 is TGTGCCAGCTCACCCACAGGGGCGGCGGAGACCCAGTACTTC. It codes for CASSPTGAAETQYF.

This clonotype was picked up many times. This chain links TRBV18 with TRBJ1-1; 7 nucleotides align to TRBD1. Trimming removed 5 bases from V and 5 bases from J; junction bases left unmatched: 8. The CDR3 is 14 amino acids. Germline assignment: CDR1 KGHSH and CDR2 LQKENI. This chain's CDR3 is CASSTGARYTEAFF. The DNA for the CDR3 is TGTGCCAGCTCAACAGGGGCGCGGTATACTGAAGCTTTCTTT.

A few counts support this clonotype. The chain uses TRBV2 and TRBJ2-3, with 7 bases fitting TRBD2. This CDR3 comprises 16 residues. The V segment lost 2 bases and the J segment 0 bases; nucleotides outside the gene matches: 5. Germline CDR1 reads SNHLY; CDR2 reads FYNNEI. The CDR3 protein is CASSEFGLGSTDTQYF. In nucleotides, the CDR3 is TGTGCCAGCAGTGAATTCGGACTAGGAAGCACAGATACGCAGTATTTT.

This clonotype was recorded at least ten times. The chain employs TRBV4-2 and TRBJ2-1; D might be TRBD2 (6 bases). V lost 1 base to trimming and J lost 8 bases, with 18 bases between them. Germline-derived CDR1 and CDR2 are LGHNA and YNFKEQ. This CDR3 spans 16 amino acids. The CDR3 coding sequence is TGTGCCAGCAGCCAAGCGATAAAACGGGAGCGGGATGAGCAGTTCTTC. It yields the protein CASSQAIKRERDEQFF.

The chain is built from TRBV28 and TRBJ2-7, with 8 bases matching TRBD1. The CDR3 runs to 14 residues. Germline CDR1 reads MDHEN; CDR2 reads SYDVKM. The trim removed 7 bases at V and 4 bases at J, leaving 9 bases unmatched. The CDR3 reads CASIGQGSRYEQYF. The DNA of the CDR3 is TGTGCCAGCATCGGACAGGGAAGCCGGTACGAGCAGTACTTC. The full variable domain, its missing parts supplied by reference TRBV28 and TRBJ2-7, is DVKVTQSSRYLVKRTGEKVFLECVQDMDHENMFWYRQDPGLGLRLIYFSYDVKMKEKGDIPEGYSVSREKKERFSLILESASTNQTSMYLCASIGQGSRYEQYFGPGTRLTVT.

This clonotype has a count of ten or more. The CDR3 spells CSASSGTSGSIGTGELFF. As DNA, the CDR3 is TGCAGTGCTAGTTCCGGGACTAGCGGGAGTATTGGCACCGGGGAGCTGTTTTTT. The chain has TRBV20-1 and TRBJ2-2, with 14 bases identical to TRBD2. CDR3 length equals 18 residues. The V gene end was trimmed by 3 bases and the J gene end by 4 bases; junction bases not matched to a gene: 10. Looked up from germline, CDR1 is DFQATT and CDR2 is SNEGSKA (reference sequence).

This clonotype was observed at least ten times. The chain links TRBV12-3 or TRBV12-4 to TRBJ2-3; D unresolved. V gave up 2 bases and J gave up 2 bases, with 14 bases separating them. CDR3 length equals 16 residues. CDR3 in amino acids: CASSLKPTVATDTQYF. As DNA, the CDR3 is TGTGCCAGCAGTTTAAAGCCCACGGTTGCCACAGATACGCAGTATTTT.

This clonotype was seen more than once but under ten times. The chain is built from TRBV28 and TRBJ2-3; D is possibly TRBD2 (5 bases). The V gene lost 9 bases and the J gene lost 1 base, with 5 bases spanning the gap. Germline CDR1 and CDR2: MDHEN and SYDVKM. The length of the CDR3 is 11 residues. The CDR3 bases are TGTGCCAGGGGAGGCACAGATACGCAGTATTTT. It is translated as CARGGTDTQYF.

This clonotype occurred many times. This chain joins TRBV28 and TRBJ2-1; D is possibly TRBD1 (6 bases). The V end lost 4 bases, the J end lost 2 bases, and 12 bases lay between the germline ends. This CDR3 region has 15 residues. Germline lookup yields CDR1 MDHEN and CDR2 SYDVKM. This CDR3 reads CASSSRDTTYNEQFF. CDR3 coding DNA: TGTGCCAGCAGTTCCCGGGACACCACCTACAATGAGCAGTTCTTC.

This clonotype has only a few counts. This rearrangement joins TRBV6-5 to TRBJ1-2; 9 bases align to TRBD1. Trimming removed 2 bases from V and 8 bases from J; junction bases left unmatched: 18. The CDR3 contains 18 residues. Germline values: CDR1 MNHEY, CDR2 SVGAGI. As DNA, the CDR3 is TGTGCCAGCAGTTACCGCACCGGGACAGGGACGCGTCCGGAGGGCTACACCTTC. Protein sequence: CASSYRTGTGTRPEGYTF.

This clonotype was found a few times. The chain combines TRBV5-5 with TRBJ2-4, with D perhaps TRBD2 (7 bases). The CDR3 loop spans 16 amino acids. Looked up from germline, CDR1 is SGHKS and CDR2 is YYEKEE (reference sequence). Trimming removed 1 base from V and 5 bases from J, with 16 bases in between. CDR3 sequence: CASSLLFGGLENIQYF. The CDR3 region has the DNA TGTGCCAGCAGCTTGTTGTTCGGGGGGCTTGAAAACATTCAGTACTTC. Looking up the rest from reference TRBV5-5 and TRBJ2-4 gives the full variable domain: DAGVTQSPTHLIKTRGQQVTLRCSPISGHKSVSWYQQVLGQGPQFIFQYYEKEERGRGNFPDRFSARQFPNYSSELNVNALLLGDSALYLCASSLLFGGLENIQYFGAGTRLSVL.

The V and J genes are TRBV5-6 and TRBJ2-2; the D is unclear. With 2 bases removed from V and 5 bases from J, the gap between germline ends came to 7 bases. This CDR3 has 13 residues. In germline, CDR1 is SGHDT, CDR2 YYEEEE. The CDR3 loop reads CASSFFHTGELFF. The CDR3 nucleotides read TGTGCCAGCAGCTTCTTCCATACCGGGGAGCTGTTTTTT.

The genes are TRBV5-5 and TRBJ2-3; D perhaps matches TRBD1 (6 bases). Trimming cost V 0 bases and J 1 base, with 12 bases left between them. Germline CDR1 is SGHKS and CDR2 is YYEKEE (reference sequence). The CDR3 extends over 16 amino acids. This chain's CDR3 is CASSLGIPGGTDTQYF. CDR3 DNA sequence: TGTGCCAGCAGCTTGGGGATTCCAGGGGGCACAGATACGCAGTATTTT.

The chain joins TRBV5-1 to TRBJ2-1; D unresolved. The germline V gene has CDR1 SGHRS and CDR2 YFSETQ. The V gene lost 1 base and the J gene lost 3 bases, with 11 bases spanning the gap. The CDR3 spans 15 residues. Written as DNA, the CDR3 is TGCGCCAGCAGCTTGAGTAGTTCCTTCTACAATGAGCAGTTCTTC. This sequence encodes CASSLSSSFYNEQFF.

The genes are TRBV20-1 and TRBJ2-5; TRBD2 aligns across 7 bases. V trimming: 1 base; J trimming: 4 bases; junction bases outside the gene matches: 9. This CDR3 is 15 amino acids long. The V gene's germline CDR1 is DFQATT and CDR2 SNEGSKA (reference sequence). The CDR3 DNA reads TGCAGTGCTAGAGTTCAGACTAGCAGACCAGAGACCCAGTACTTC. Protein: CSARVQTSRPETQYF.

This clonotype has more than one count but fewer than ten. The chain uses TRBV28 and TRBJ2-5; D tentatively fits TRBD1 or TRBD2 (5 bases each). The CDR3 runs to 16 residues. The V gene lost 4 bases and the J gene lost 5 bases, with 20 bases spanning the gap. The V gene's germline CDR1 is MDHEN and CDR2 SYDVKM. The CDR3 reads CASSSPLLGVRETQYF. The CDR3 DNA reads as TGTGCCAGCAGTTCCCCGCTTTTGGGGGTGAGGGAGACCCAGTACTTC.

V and J are TRBV25-1 and TRBJ1-1; 7 bases are a match to TRBD1. CDR3 length: 11 amino acids. The germline V gene has CDR1 MGHDK and CDR2 SYGVNS. V lost 6 bases and J lost 7; bases outside the gene matches: 2. CDR3 in DNA: TGTGCCAGCAGACGGGACAGTGAAGCTTTCTTT. This gives the protein CASRRDSEAFF.

This clonotype was seen many times. The CDR3 sequence is CASSRTGSSYEQYF. CDR3 nucleotide sequence: TGCGCCAGCAGCCGGACAGGGAGCTCCTACGAGCAGTACTTC. The J gene is TRBJ2-7, the V gene TRBV5-1, with 8 bases identical to TRBD1. This CDR3 is 14 amino acids long. Losses at the gene ends were 4 bases for V and 0 bases for J; bases not matched to a gene: 3. CDR1 is SGHRS and CDR2 is YFSETQ in the germline V gene.

This sequence joins TRBV2 and TRBJ2-2, with TRBD2 identical over 10 bases. J gave up 6 bases and V 6 bases, and 7 bases lay outside the gene matches. This CDR3 has 15 amino acids. Germline V gives CDR1 SNHLY, CDR2 FYNNEI. The CDR3 sequence: CASSPLAGVPGELFF. The CDR3 DNA sequence: TGTGCCAGCAGCCCTCTAGCGGGAGTGCCCGGGGAGCTGTTTTTT.

The sample holds a few counts of this clonotype. The rearrangement links TRBV11-2 to TRBJ2-7, with D possibly being TRBD2 (6 bases). Germline values: CDR1 SGHAT, CDR2 FQNNGV. The V and J ends lost 5 bases and 0 bases respectively, with 17 bases between them. The CDR3 is 16 residues long. The CDR3 region has the DNA TGTGCCAGCAGCCTAATGGGGGGATTGAGCTCCTACGAGCAGTACGTC. It specifies CASSLMGGLSSYEQYV.